The present TCR beta chain was sequenced within a study of Graves' ophthalmopathy and Graves' hyperthyroidism. Scientists amplified the TCR beta CDR3 regions from RNA transcripts. RT-PCR was first run with HTBI primers, then multiplex PCR in a second round. MiXCR, run by TCRdb on the multiplex PCR reads, gives a single entry per CDR3 protein. Among approximately 700,000 distinct CDR3 sequences listed, under 50% were seen once. The CDR3 totals 14 residues. V shed 4 bases and J shed 0 bases, with 12 bases lying between them. CDR1 is GTSNPN, CDR2 SVGIG, per germline (reference sequence). The J gene is TRBJ1-1, the V gene TRBV30, with a tentative D call TRBD1 (6 bases). The TCR sequence derives from an adult man with Graves' ophthalmopathy. Sequencing input: peripheral blood. The CDR3 nucleotides read TGTGCCTGGACCCCACAGGGCCTGAACACTGAAGCTTTCTTT. This encodes CAWTPQGLNTEAFF.